This T cell receptor (beta chain) comes out of a study of blood T cell repertoires in COVID-19. As for the study in general: The United States, Italy and Spain provided the acute and convalescent COVID-19 samples. PBMCs, B-cell-depleted T cells, or T cells provided the cDNA or gDNA that made up the material.

Authors' analysis steps: Amplifying reference gene primers gave estimates of nucleated cell counts. The data were produced by immunoSEQ multiplex PCR, yet TCRdb's version contains in-frame clones alone and is incomplete. V, J and clone size are those of that table, while D and trimming were read from the DNA. The data contain about 50,000 clones, about four fifths of them singletons. The V gene's germline CDR1 is GTSNPN and CDR2 SVGIG (reference sequence). The CDR3 loop spans 11 amino acids. With 4 bases removed from V and 4 bases from J, the gap between germline ends came to 5 bases. Material: peripheral blood. The receptor's source is a man between 65 and 79 years old with active COVID-19. This chain joins TRBV30 and TRBJ2-1, with a weak D call TRBD1 (5 bases). The CDR3 here is CAWTGYNEQFF. CDR3 coding DNA: TGTGCCTGGACAGGGTACAATGAGCAGTTCTTC.